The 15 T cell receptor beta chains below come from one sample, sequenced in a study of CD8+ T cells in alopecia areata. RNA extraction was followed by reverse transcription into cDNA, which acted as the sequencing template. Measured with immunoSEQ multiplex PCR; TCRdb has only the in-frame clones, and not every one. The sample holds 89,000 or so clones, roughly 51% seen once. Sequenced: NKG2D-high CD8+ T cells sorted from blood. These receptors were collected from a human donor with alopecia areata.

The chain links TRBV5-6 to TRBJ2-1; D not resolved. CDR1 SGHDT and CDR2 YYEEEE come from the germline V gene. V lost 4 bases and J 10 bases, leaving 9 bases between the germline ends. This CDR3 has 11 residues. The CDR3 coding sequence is TGTGCCAGCAGCCTTACTACCGAGCAGTTCTTC. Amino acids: CASSLTTEQFF.

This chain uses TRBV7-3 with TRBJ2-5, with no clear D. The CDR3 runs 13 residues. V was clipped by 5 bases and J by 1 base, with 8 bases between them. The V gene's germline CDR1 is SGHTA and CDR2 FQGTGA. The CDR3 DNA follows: TGTGCCAGCAGCCCTCCAGGCCAAGAGACCCAGTACTTC. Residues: CASSPPGQETQYF.

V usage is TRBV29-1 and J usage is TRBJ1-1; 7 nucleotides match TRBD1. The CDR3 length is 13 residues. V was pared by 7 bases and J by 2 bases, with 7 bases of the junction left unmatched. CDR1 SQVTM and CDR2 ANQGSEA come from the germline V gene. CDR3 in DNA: TGCAGCGCGTTGACAGGGACCAACACTGAAGCTTTCTTT. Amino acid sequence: CSALTGTNTEAFF.

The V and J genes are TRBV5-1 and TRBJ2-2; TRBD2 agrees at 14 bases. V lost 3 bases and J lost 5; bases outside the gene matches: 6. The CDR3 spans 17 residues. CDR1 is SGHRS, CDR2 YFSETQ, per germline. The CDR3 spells CASSWRGTSGRTGELFF. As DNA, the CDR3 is TGCGCCAGCAGCTGGCGGGGGACTAGCGGGAGAACCGGGGAGCTGTTTTTT.

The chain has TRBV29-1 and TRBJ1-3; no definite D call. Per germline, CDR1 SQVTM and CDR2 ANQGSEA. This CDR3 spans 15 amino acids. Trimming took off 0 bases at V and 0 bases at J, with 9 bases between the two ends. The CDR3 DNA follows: TGCAGCGTTGAAGATTTGCGCAGCTCTGGAAACACCATATATTTT. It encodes CSVEDLRSSGNTIYF. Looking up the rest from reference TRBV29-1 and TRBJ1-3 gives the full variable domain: SAVISQKPSRDICQRGTSLTIQCQVDSQVTMMFWYRQQPGQSLTLIATANQGSEATYESGFVIDKFPISRPNLTFSTLTVSNMSPEDSSIYLCSVEDLRSSGNTIYFGEGSWLTVV.

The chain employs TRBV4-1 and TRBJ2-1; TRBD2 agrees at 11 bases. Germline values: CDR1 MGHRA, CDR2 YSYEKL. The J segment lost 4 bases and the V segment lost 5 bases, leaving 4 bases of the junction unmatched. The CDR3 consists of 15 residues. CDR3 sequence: CASSETSGIYNEQFF. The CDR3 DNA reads TGCGCCAGCAGCGAGACTAGCGGGATATACAATGAGCAGTTCTTC.

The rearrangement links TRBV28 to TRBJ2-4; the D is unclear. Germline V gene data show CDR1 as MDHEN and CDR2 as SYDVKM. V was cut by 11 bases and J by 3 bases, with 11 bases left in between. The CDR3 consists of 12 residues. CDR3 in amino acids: CAAAGVKNIQYF. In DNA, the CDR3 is TGTGCCGCTGCAGGAGTCAAAAACATTCAGTACTTC.

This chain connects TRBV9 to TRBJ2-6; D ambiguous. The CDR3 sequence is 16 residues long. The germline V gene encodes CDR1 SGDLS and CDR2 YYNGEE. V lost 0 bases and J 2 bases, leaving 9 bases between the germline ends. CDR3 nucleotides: TGTGCCAGCAGCGTAGTTTCTAAAGCTGGGGCCAACGTCCTGACTTTC. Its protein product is CASSVVSKAGANVLTF.

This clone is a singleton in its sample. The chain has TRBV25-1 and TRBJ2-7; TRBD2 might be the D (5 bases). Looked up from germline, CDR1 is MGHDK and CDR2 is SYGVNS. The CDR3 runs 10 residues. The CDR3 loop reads CASTTGPSGV. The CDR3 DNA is TGTGCCAGCACTACGGGCCCTTCGGGGGTC.

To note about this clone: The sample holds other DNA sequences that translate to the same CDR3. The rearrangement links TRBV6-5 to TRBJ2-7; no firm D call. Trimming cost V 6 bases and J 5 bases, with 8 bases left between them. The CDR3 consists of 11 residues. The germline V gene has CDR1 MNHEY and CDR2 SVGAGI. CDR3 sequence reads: CASSLQDEQYF. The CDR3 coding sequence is TGTGCCAGCAGCCTACAAGACGAGCAGTACTTC.

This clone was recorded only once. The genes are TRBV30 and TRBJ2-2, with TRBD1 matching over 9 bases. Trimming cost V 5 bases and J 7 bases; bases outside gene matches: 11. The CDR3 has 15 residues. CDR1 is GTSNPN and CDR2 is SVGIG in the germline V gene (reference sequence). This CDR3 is CAWDTGTGSIGELFF. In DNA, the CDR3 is TGTGCCTGGGATACCGGGACAGGGAGTATCGGGGAGCTGTTTTTT.

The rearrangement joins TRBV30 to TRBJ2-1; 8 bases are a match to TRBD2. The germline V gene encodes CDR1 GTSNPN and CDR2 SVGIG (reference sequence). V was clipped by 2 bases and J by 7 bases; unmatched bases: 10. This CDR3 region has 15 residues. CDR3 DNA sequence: TGTGCCTGGAGTAAAGGACTAGCCCTCCTGAATGAGCAGTTCTTC. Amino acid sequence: CAWSKGLALLNEQFF.

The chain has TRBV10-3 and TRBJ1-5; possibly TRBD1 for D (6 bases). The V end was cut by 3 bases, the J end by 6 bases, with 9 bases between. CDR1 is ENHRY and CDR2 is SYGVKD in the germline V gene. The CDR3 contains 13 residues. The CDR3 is CAISEGGSQPQHF. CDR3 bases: TGTGCCATCAGTGAAGGGGGAAGTCAGCCCCAGCATTTT.

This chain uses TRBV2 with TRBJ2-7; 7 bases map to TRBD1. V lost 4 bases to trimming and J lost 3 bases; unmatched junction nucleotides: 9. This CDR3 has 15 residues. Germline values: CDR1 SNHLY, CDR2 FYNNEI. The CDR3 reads CASSAGQVKFYEQYF. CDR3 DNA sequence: TGTGCCAGCAGTGCCGGACAGGTCAAATTCTACGAGCAGTACTTC.

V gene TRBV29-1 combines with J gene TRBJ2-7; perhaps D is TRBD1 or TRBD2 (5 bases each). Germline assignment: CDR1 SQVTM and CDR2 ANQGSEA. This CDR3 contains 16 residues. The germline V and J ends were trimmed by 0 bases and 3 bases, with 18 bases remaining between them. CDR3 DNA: TGCAGCGTTGAAGATCGAGAGGGACGGATTAACTACGAGCAGTACTTC. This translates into CSVEDREGRINYEQYF.